This is a list of T cell receptor beta chains from one sample in a study of blood T cell repertoires in COVID-19. Assay: immunoSEQ multiplex PCR; the TCRdb copy retains only in-frame clones and omits some. Among approximately 200,000 clones listed, about 88% were seen once. Material: peripheral blood. Receptors originate from a man in his 70s with active or convalescent COVID-19. Both conserved end residues are part of each CDR3. The order of the fields is J gene, D gene, V gene, clone size, CDR3 DNA, CDR3 protein. A D gene is named only where the DNA matches it firmly. For some rows the clone size is stated as once, few or many, or as a class when expanded; others skip it.

>TRBJ2-2|TRBD2|TRBV28|.
TGTGCCAGCAGTTCCCCCTACGGGGGAGGGCGCACCGGGGAGCTGTTTTTT
CASSSPYGGGRTGELFF
>TRBJ1-2|.|TRBV7-6|.
TGTGCCAGCACGGCCTGGGGGCCGGGGTCGCCCGATTTGTGTGGCTACACCTTC
CASTAWGPGSPDLCGYTF
>TRBJ2-5|TRBD2|TRBV10-3|few
TGTGCCATCAGTAGGGCTAGCGGGGGGGTTGAGACCCAGTACTTC
CAISRASGGVETQYF
>TRBJ2-1|.|TRBV9|.
TGTGCCAGCAGCACGACTCCCCAGGGTAATGAGCAGTTCTTC
CASSTTPQGNEQFF
>TRBJ1-4|.|TRBV28|.
TGTGCCAGCAGTTTGGCCCTCGGAGGGGAAAGTCTGTTTTTT
CASSLALGGESLFF
>TRBJ1-4|TRBD1|TRBV3-1/TRBV3-2|.
TGTGCCAGCAGCCAGGAGACAGGGACTGAAAAACTGTTTTTT
CASSQETGTEKLFF
>TRBJ1-1|.|TRBV28|.
TGTGCCAGCAGTTTATTCACAGTGAACACTGAAGCTTTCTTT
CASSLFTVNTEAFF
>TRBJ1-1|TRBD1|TRBV18|.
TGTGCCAGCTCACCACAGAGGACAGGGGGCCAACCTTTCTTT
CASSPQRTGGQPFF
>TRBJ1-1|.|TRBV19|.
TGTGCCAGTAGTAGACAGAGGAACACTGAAGCTTTCTTT
CASSRQRNTEAFF
>TRBJ1-2|.|TRBV4-3|.
TGCGCCAGCAGCCAAGATTCGTCGGCGGGGGGCTACACCTTC
CASSQDSSAGGYTF
>TRBJ2-7|.|TRBV6-1|.
TGTGCCAGCAGTGAACCTATCGGGACTCCCAGCAAGTACTTC
CASSEPIGTPSKYF
>TRBJ2-1|.|TRBV10-3|few
TGTGCCATCCATGGAGAGAGGGTTCAGGACAATGAGCAGTTCTTC
CAIHGERVQDNEQFF
>TRBJ2-3|.|TRBV10-2|.
TGCGCCAGCAGTGAGTCGAGAGGGGGGGCCTTTACAGATACGCAGTATTTT
CASSESRGGAFTDTQYF
>TRBJ2-1|.|TRBV13|.
TGTGCCAGCAGCTTAGTAGTGTACAATGAGCAGTTCTTC
CASSLVVYNEQFF
>TRBJ2-2|TRBD2|TRBV10-3|.
TGTGCCATCAGTGAGGGGACTAGGGGCACCGGGGAGCTGTTTTTT
CAISEGTRGTGELFF
>TRBJ2-3|.|TRBV23-1|.
TGCGCCAGCAGTCAATCCCAGGGGAAGGGCGCAGATACGCAGTATTTT
CASSQSQGKGADTQYF
>TRBJ2-2|TRBD2|TRBV9|.
TGTGCCAGCAGCCTAACTAGCGGGGGGGCCCCCGGGGAGCTGTTTTTT
CASSLTSGGAPGELFF
>TRBJ1-2|.|TRBV30|.
TGTGCCTGGAGTGTACTTTCTGGCTACACCTTC
CAWSVLSGYTF
>TRBJ1-6|.|TRBV19|.
TGTGCCAGTAGGCAGGGCCCGACCCAAAATTCACCCCTCCACTTT
CASRQGPTQNSPLHF
>TRBJ2-5|TRBD1|TRBV5-4|.
TGTGCCAGCAGCTTGGAGTGGCAGGGGGCAGAGACCCAGTACTTC
CASSLEWQGAETQYF
>TRBJ2-7|.|TRBV27|.
TGTGCCAGCAGTTTCTCCATATCTAGCGATCGTTCCTACGAGCAGTACTTC
CASSFSISSDRSYEQYF
>TRBJ2-3|.|TRBV5-4|.
TGTGCCAGCAGAAAAGAGGGGACAACAGATACGCAGTATTTT
CASRKEGTTDTQYF
>TRBJ1-6|TRBD1|TRBV14|.
TGTGCCAGCAGCTATACAGGGGCCCGGTATAATTCACCCCTCCACTTT
CASSYTGARYNSPLHF
>TRBJ1-5|.|TRBV28|.
TGTGCCAGCAGTTTATGGGGGGGTCGGCGCAATCAGCCCCAGCATTTT
CASSLWGGRRNQPQHF
>TRBJ2-1|TRBD2|TRBV5-1|.
TGCGCCAGCAGCTCGGGACTAGCGGGCCATAATGAGCAGTTCTTC
CASSSGLAGHNEQFF
>TRBJ1-4|.|TRBV5-1|once
TGCGCCAGCAGCTTAAACTTTCAGGGAGGGGGTACTAATGAAAAACTGTTTTTT
CASSLNFQGGGTNEKLFF
>TRBJ2-5|.|TRBV19|.
TGTGCCAGTAGGAGGCATGACCAAGAGACCCAGTACTTC
CASRRHDQETQYF
>TRBJ1-1|.|TRBV12-3/TRBV12-4|.
TGTGCCAGCAGTTTCTCCCTGAACACTGAAGCTTTCTTT
CASSFSLNTEAFF
>TRBJ2-1|.|TRBV27|.
TGTGCCAGCAGTTTAGTGCCAGGATTTTACAATGAGCAGTTCTTC
CASSLVPGFYNEQFF
>TRBJ2-7|TRBD2|TRBV14|.
TGTGCCAGCAGCCAAGAAAGGGGGACTAGCGGGAGCTCCTACGAGCAGTACTTC
CASSQERGTSGSSYEQYF
>TRBJ1-3|.|TRBV12-2|once
TGTGCAAGTCGAGGTCCAGGGGCTGGAAACACCATATATTTT
CASRGPGAGNTIYF
>TRBJ2-5|.|TRBV6-5|.
TGTGCCAGCAGTCGGCTTTCGAGGCAAGAGACCCAGTACTTC
CASSRLSRQETQYF
>TRBJ2-5|.|TRBV18|.
TGTGCCAGCTCACCAACAGGTTATGGAGAGACCCAGTACTTC
CASSPTGYGETQYF